The entry that follows covers one TCR beta chain sequence. What it binds is unknown. The source of the sample is a study of early stage breast cancer tumors. Study in general: Of some 17 invasive breast tumors, twelve were hormone receptor-positive, HER2-negative. Approximately 10-fold was the mean read coverage per sample.

Method: immunoSEQ multiplex PCR; TCRdb's copy keeps in-frame clones and lacks some. Of about 9,400 clones detected, over 60% appear once; the ten largest clones hold over 6%. Findings and caveats of the study: Blood repertoires resembled normal breast more than tumor. Compared with adjacent normal breast tissue, tumors showed 2 to 2.5-fold greater T cell density and higher clonality.

This CDR3 is 20 amino acids long. V lost 5 bases, J lost 0 bases, and 14 bases stayed unmatched. Looked up from germline, CDR1 is LNHDA and CDR2 is SQIVND (reference sequence). This receptor was obtained from a person in their fifties with breast cancer. This sequence joins TRBV19 and TRBJ2-1, with 12 bases that match TRBD2. The specimen was breast tumor tissue. The CDR3 reads CASSVSGTSGLLSSYNEQFF. For the CDR3, the DNA is TGTGCCAGTAGTGTTTCTGGGACTAGCGGGTTATTGAGCTCCTACAATGAGCAGTTCTTC.